This T cell receptor beta chain comes out of a study of T cells expressing NK-cell markers. General study findings and limits: Several of the donors also had these clonotypes leading their CD3+CD56-NKG2C+ fraction.

As to this clonotype: Its specificity is not known.

The germline V gene encodes CDR1 SGHAT and CDR2 FQNNGV. CDR3 length: 11 residues. Researchers built TCR beta cDNA using 5'RACE template switching with UMIs. TCRdb reprocessed the 5' RACE reads and keeps a single row for each CDR3 protein, giving no DNA. The repertoire table contains approximately 550,000 distinct CDR3 sequences. The sample consisted of blood T cells: a sorted CD56 or NKG2C T cell subset, CD4+ or CD8+ T cells, or bulk PBMC T cells (not recorded which). This sequence was found in a man aged 18 to 30 in good health. This chain joins TRBV11-2 and TRBJ2-2. The CDR3 loop is CASSLEEGLFF.